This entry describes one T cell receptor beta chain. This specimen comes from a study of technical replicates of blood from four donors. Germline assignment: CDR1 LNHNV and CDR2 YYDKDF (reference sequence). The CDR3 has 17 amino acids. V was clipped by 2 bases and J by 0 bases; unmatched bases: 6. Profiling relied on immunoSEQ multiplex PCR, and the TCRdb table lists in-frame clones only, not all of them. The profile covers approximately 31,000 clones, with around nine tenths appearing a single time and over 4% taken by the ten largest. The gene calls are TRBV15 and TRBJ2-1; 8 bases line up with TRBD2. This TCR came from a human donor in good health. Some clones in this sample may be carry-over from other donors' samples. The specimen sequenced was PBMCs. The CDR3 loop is CATSRTGGVSSYNEQFF. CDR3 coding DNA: TGTGCCACCAGCAGAACGGGAGGGGTTAGCTCCTACAATGAGCAGTTCTTC.